This T cell receptor (beta chain) was sequenced during a study of blood T cell repertoires in COVID-19. Across the whole study: PBMCs, B-cell-depleted T cells, or T cells were the source of the cDNA or gDNA that made up the material.

Per the study methods: Nucleated cell counts were estimated from reference gene primer amplification. The protocol was immunoSEQ multiplex PCR, while the TCRdb copy is restricted to in-frame clones and leaves out a portion. The V and J calls and clone size come from that table; D and trimming were worked out from the DNA. Of roughly 63,000 clones in the sample, roughly 89% were seen once. The CDR3 length is 17 residues. The junction had 9 bases not matched to a gene; V was cut back by 4 bases and J by 3 bases. In germline, CDR1 is MNHEY, CDR2 SMNVEV (reference sequence). The chain has TRBV27 and TRBJ2-1, with 10 bases matching TRBD2. Sequenced sample: peripheral blood. The TCR originated in a man aged 45-65 years with active COVID-19. Here the CDR3 reads CASSSPGLATNYNEQFF. CDR3 in DNA: TGTGCCAGCAGTTCCCCGGGACTAGCGACTAACTACAATGAGCAGTTCTTC.